This entry describes one T cell receptor (beta chain). The specificity of this receptor is unknown. Per-base qualities were not stored, and no clone one base away is much larger. The sample is drawn from a study of blood T cell repertoires in COVID-19 (TCRdb year 2020). In the study overall: Samples from collaborators originated in the United States, Italy and Spain and spanned both the acute and convalescent phases of COVID-19. The repertoires were released in a freely available public database intended as a resource for research on the immune response to SARS-CoV-2. The material from the prospective study consisted of cDNA or gDNA derived from T cells, B-cell-depleted T cells, or PBMCs. The samples were drawn from two sources: the first 160 participants of the ongoing ImmuneRACE study, and some 1,300 subjects contributed by 6 global collaborators. Deeply sampled blood TCRbeta repertoires from subjects exposed to, actively infected with, or recovered from COVID-19 were included in the dataset. Where available, HLA class I and class II types were taken from metadata supplied by the sample provider and were not determined by assay-based typing. The sample metadata nearly always contained a de-identified subject ID, COVID-19 status, age in years and sex.

TCRbeta CDR3 regions were amplified from genomic DNA by means of the immunoSEQ Assay, a bias-controlled multiplex PCR. The source study handled its data this way. The number of nucleated cells in each sample was estimated by amplification of reference gene primers within the assay. Sequence reads were collapsed and filtered to measure the absolute abundance of every unique TCRbeta CDR3 rearrangement. For each sample, productive Simpson clonality was calculated by taking the square root of Simpson's diversity index across productive rearrangements. The immuneACCESS repertoire file appears here via TCRdb, limited to in-frame rearrangements. These files lack a portion of the clones; in checked studies, under half of the deficit traces to unresolved V genes, and the cause of the others is not known. For V, J and clone size, that table is used; D and trimming come from the DNA. This sample holds under 300,000 clones; roughly 87% were observed only once. The ten largest clones represent about 6% of the sample.

Measured from the cysteine to the phenylalanine, the CDR3 is 11 residues long. Only the CDR3 DNA is retained, 33 bases long and in frame from the first base. The germline V gene (reference sequence) specifies GTSNPN as CDR1 and SVGIG as CDR2. Trimming at the junction amounts to 3 bases on V and 8 bases on J, and the germline ends lie 8 bases apart. Participants in the prospective study were aged 18 to 89 years, lived in over 20 United States geographic areas, and enrolled through a virtual design. In the prospective study, participants were assigned to cohorts based on the clinical history participants reported in a screening survey and a study questionnaire. In the prospective study, whole blood, serum and a nasopharyngeal or oropharyngeal swab were collected from each participant by mobile phlebotomists. Prospective study participants could optionally give additional blood draws and questionnaires over a roughly 2-month period. Prospective study blood samples were shipped either frozen or at room temperature before DNA extraction.

The investigation overall reported the following: Clinical and demographic metadata were provided uncurated, with the amount varying by source and participant.

Sequencing input: PBMCs or T cells enriched from blood (not recorded which). The origin of this receptor is a woman in her twenties or thirties with acute COVID-19. The chain is encoded by TRBV30 joined to TRBJ2-1; TRBD2 might be the D gene, on 5 matching bases. The CDR3 has the sequence CAWSGGDEQFF. At the DNA level, the sequence is TGTGCCTGGAGCGGAGGCGATGAGCAGTTCTTC. Full variable domain (CDR3 extended with the reference TRBV30 and TRBJ2-1 proteins): SQTIHQWPATLVQPVGSPLSLECTVEGTSNPNLYWYRQAAGRGLQLLFYSVGIGQISSEVPQNLSASRPQDRQFILSSKKLLLSDSGFYLCAWSGGDEQFFGPGTRLTVL.